Sequencing of this T cell receptor beta chain was carried out in a study of blood T cell repertoires in COVID-19. Whole-study context: Both acute and convalescent COVID-19 samples were obtained from the United States, Italy and Spain. Sources were T cells, B-cell-depleted T cells, or PBMCs; the material itself was cDNA or gDNA.

Per the original methods: Reference gene primer amplification in the assay estimated nucleated cell counts. Clones were read by immunoSEQ multiplex PCR, and TCRdb kept only the in-frame ones, dropping some. Clonal size and the V and J genes are those of that table, whereas D and trimming came from the DNA. The sample includes approximately 250,000 clones, 70% to 90% of them seen just once. This CDR3 contains 15 residues. After removal of 4 bases from V and 4 bases from J, the junction contained 6 bases not matched to a gene. Germline V gene sequence: CDR1 SGHRS, CDR2 YFSETQ. The clonotype was recovered from a woman aged 60-75 years with active or convalescent COVID-19. V usage is TRBV5-1 and J usage is TRBJ2-3; TRBD2 agrees at 10 bases. What was sequenced was peripheral blood. The CDR3 DNA is TGCGCCAGCAGCCAAGCGGGGGGGCCCGCAGATACGCAGTATTTT. Its translation: CASSQAGGPADTQYF.